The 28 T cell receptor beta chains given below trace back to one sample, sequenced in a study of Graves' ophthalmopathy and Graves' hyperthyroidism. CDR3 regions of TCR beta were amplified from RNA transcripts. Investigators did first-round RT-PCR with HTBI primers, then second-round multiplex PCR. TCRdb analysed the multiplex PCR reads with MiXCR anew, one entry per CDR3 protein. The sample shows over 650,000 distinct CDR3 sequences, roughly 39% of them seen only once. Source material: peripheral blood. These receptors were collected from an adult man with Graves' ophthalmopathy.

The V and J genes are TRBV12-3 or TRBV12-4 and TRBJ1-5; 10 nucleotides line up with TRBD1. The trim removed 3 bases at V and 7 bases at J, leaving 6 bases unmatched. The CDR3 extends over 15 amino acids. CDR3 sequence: CASSLGQGSGQPQHF. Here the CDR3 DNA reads TGTGCCAGCAGTTTGGGACAGGGGAGCGGCCAGCCCCAGCATTTT.

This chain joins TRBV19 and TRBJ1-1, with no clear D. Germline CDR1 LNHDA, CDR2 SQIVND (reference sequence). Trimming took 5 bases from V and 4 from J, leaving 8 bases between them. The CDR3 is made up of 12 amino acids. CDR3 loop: CASSWLATEAFF. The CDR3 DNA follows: TGTGCCAGTAGTTGGCTAGCCACTGAAGCTTTCTTT. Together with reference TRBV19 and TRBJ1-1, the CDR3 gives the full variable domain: DGGITQSPKYLFRKEGQNVTLSCEQNLNHDAMYWYRQDPGQGLRLIYYSQIVNDFQKGDIAEGYSVSREKKESFPLTVTSAQKNPTAFYLCASSWLATEAFFGQGTRLTVV.

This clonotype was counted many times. The CDR3 DNA follows: TGTGCCAGTAGTGACTACCATAACACCGGGGAGCTGTTTTTT. Encoded protein: CASSDYHNTGELFF. The V call is TRBV19, the J call TRBJ2-2, with a tentative D call TRBD2 (5 bases). The CDR3 is 14 amino acids. Germline values: CDR1 LNHDA, CDR2 SQIVND (reference sequence). Between the trimmed V and J ends, which lost 5 bases and 2 bases, there was a span of 9 bases.

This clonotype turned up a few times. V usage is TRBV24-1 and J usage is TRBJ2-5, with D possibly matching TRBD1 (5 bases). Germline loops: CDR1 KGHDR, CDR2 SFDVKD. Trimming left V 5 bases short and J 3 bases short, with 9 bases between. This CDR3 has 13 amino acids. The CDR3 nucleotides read TGTGCCACCAGTGTGGGCAGGGAAGAGACCCAGTACTTC. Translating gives CATSVGREETQYF.

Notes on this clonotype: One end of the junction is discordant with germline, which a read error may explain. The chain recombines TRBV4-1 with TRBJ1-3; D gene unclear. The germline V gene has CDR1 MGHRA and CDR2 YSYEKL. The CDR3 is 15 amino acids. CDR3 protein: CASSRRELAGSTIYF. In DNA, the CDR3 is TGCGCCAGCAGCCGAAGAGAACTGGCTGGAAGCACCATATATTTT.

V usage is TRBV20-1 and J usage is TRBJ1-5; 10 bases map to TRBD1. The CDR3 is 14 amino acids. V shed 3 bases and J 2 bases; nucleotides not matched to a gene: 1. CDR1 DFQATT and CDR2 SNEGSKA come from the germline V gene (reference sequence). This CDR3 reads CSASGQGGNQPQHF. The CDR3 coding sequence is TGCAGTGCTAGCGGACAGGGGGGCAATCAGCCCCAGCATTTT.

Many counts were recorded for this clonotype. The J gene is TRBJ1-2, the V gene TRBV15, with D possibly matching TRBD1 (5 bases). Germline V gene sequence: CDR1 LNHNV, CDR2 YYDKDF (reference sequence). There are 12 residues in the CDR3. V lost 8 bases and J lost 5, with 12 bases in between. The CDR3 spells CATGRDGYGYTF. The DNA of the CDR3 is TGTGCCACCGGGCGGGACGGGTATGGCTACACCTTC.

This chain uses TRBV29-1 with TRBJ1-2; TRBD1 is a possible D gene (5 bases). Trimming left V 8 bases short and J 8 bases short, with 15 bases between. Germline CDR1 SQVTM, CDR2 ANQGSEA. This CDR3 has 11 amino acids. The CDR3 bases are TGCAGCCCGGTGACAGTCGCGGGCTACACCTTC. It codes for CSPVTVAGYTF. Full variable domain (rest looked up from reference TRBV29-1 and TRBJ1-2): SAVISQKPSRDICQRGTSLTIQCQVDSQVTMMFWYRQQPGQSLTLIATANQGSEATYESGFVIDKFPISRPNLTFSTLTVSNMSPEDSSIYLCSPVTVAGYTFGSGTRLTVV.

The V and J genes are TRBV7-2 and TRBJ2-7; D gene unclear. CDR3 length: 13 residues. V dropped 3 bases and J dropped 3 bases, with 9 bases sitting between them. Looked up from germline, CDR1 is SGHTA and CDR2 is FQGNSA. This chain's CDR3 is CASSLYAGYEQYF. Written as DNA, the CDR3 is TGTGCCAGCAGCTTGTACGCTGGCTACGAGCAGTACTTC.

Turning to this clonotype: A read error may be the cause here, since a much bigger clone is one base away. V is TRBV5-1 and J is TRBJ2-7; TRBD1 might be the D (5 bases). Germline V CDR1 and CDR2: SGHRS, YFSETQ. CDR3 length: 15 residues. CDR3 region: CASSFVPGGAYEQYF. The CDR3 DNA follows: TGTGCCAGCAGCTTTGTCCCGGGTGGGGCTTACGAGCAGTACTTC.

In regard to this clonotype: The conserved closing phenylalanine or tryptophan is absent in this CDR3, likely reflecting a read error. In nucleotides, the CDR3 is TGTGCCAGCAGCGGATTTAATAGCAATCAGCCCCAGCATTCT. Amino acids: CASSGFNSNQPQHS. V is TRBV12-3 or TRBV12-4 and J is TRBJ1-5; the D is unclear. This CDR3 contains 14 residues. Trimming shortened V by 6 bases and J by 0 bases, and 9 bases separated the two germline ends.

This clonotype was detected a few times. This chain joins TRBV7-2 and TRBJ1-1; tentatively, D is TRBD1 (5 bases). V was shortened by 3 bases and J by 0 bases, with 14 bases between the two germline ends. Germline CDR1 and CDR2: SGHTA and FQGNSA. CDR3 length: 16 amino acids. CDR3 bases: TGTGCCAGCAGCTTCTATCCGGGGACCATGAACACTGAAGCTTTCTTT. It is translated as CASSFYPGTMNTEAFF.

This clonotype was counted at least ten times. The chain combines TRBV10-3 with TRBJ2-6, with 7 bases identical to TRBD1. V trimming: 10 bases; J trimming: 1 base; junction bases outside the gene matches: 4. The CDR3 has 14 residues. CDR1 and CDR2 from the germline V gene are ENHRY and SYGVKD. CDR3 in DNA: TGTGCCAGCGAGACAGGGTCTGGGGCCAACGTCCTGACTTTC. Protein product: CASETGSGANVLTF.

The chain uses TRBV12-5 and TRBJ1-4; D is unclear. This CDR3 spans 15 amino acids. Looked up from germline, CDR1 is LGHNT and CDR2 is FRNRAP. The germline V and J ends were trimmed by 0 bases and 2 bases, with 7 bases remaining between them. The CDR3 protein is CASGLVGSTNEKLFF. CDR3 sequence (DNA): TGTGCTAGTGGTTTGGTGGGGTCCACTAATGAAAAACTGTTTTTT.

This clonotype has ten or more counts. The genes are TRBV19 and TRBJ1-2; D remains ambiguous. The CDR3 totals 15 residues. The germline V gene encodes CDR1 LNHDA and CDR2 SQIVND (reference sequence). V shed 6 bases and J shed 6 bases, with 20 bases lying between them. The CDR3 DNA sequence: TGTGCCAGTAGCCTTGCCAGGCCCCCCACCCATGGCTACACCTTC. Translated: CASSLARPPTHGYTF.

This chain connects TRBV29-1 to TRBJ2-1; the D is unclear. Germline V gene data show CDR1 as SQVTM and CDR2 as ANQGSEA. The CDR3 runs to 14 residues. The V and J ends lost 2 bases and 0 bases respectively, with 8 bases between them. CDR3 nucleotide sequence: TGCAGCGTTGAATGGGCCGACTCCTACAATGAGCAGTTCTTC. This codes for CSVEWADSYNEQFF.

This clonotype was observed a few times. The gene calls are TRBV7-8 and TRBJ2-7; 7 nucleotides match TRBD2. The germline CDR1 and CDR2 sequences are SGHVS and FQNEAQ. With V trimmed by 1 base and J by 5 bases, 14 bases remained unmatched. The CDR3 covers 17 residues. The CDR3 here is CASSLEVGGGMFDEQYF. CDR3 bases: TGTGCCAGCAGCTTAGAGGTGGGGGGGGGGATGTTCGACGAGCAGTACTTC.

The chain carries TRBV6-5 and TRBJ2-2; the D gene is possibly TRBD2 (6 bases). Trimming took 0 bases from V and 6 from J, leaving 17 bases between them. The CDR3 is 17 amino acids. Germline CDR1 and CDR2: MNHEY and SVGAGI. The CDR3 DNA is TGTGCCAGCAGTTACTCGATCGCCACAACTAGCTCCGGGGAGCTGTTTTTT. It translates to CASSYSIATTSSGELFF.

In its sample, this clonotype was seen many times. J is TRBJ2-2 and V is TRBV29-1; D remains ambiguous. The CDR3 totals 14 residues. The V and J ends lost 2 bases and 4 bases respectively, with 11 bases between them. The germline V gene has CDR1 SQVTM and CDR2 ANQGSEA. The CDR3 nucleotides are TGCAGCGTTGAATTAAGGGCCCTCACCGGGGAGCTGTTTTTT. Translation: CSVELRALTGELFF.

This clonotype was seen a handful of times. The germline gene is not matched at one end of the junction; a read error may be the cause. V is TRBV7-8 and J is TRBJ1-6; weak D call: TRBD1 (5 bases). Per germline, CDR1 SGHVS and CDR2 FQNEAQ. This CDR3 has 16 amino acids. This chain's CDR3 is CASSPGTAGANSPLHF. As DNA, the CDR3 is TGCGCCAGCAGCCCCGGGACGGCGGGCGCAAATTCACCCCTCCACTTT.

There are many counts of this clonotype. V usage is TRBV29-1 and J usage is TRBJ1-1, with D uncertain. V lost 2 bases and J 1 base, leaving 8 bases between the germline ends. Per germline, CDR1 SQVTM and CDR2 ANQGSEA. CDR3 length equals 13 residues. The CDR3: CSVESSENTEAFF. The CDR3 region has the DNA TGCAGCGTTGAATCGTCTGAGAACACTGAAGCTTTCTTT.

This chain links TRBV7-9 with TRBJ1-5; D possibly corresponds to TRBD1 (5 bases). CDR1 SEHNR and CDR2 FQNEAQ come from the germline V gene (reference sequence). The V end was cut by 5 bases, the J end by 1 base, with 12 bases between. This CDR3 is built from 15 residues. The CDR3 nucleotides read TGTGCCAGCAGCGTAGGCCGGGACAGCAATCAGCCCCAGCATTTT. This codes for CASSVGRDSNQPQHF. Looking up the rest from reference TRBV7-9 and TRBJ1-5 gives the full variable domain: DTGVSQNPRHKITKRGQNVTFRCDPISEHNRLYWYRQTLGQGPEFLTYFQNEAQLEKSRLLSDRFSAERPKGSFSTLEIQRTEQGDSAMYLCASSVGRDSNQPQHFGDGTRLSIL.

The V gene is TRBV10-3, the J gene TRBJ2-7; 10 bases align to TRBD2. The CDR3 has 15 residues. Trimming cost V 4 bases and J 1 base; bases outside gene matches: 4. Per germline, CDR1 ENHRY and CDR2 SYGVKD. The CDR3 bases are TGTGCCATCAGTGTTGGACTAGCGGTTTCCTACGAGCAGTACTTC. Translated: CAISVGLAVSYEQYF.

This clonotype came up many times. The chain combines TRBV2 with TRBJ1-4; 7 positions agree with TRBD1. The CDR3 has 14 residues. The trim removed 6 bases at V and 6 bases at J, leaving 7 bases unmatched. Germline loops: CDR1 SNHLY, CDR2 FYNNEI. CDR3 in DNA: TGTGCCAGCAGGGGGGACAGCTTTGATGAAAAACTGTTTTTT. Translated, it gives CASRGDSFDEKLFF.

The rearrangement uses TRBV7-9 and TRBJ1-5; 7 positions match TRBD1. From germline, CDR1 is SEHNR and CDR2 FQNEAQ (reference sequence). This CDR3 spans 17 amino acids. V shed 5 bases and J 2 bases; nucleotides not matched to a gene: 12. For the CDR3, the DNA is TGTGCCAGCAGCCCCTTCGAGGGGGCTGGGGGCAATCAGCCCCAGCATTTT. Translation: CASSPFEGAGGNQPQHF. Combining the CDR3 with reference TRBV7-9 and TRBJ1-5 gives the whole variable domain DTGVSQNPRHKITKRGQNVTFRCDPISEHNRLYWYRQTLGQGPEFLTYFQNEAQLEKSRLLSDRFSAERPKGSFSTLEIQRTEQGDSAMYLCASSPFEGAGGNQPQHFGDGTRLSIL.

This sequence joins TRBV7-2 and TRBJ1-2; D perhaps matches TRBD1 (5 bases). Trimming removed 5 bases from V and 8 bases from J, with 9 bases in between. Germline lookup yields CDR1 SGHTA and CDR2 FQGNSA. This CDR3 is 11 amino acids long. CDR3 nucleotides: TGTGCCAGCAGCACGGGGCGGGGCTACACCTTC. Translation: CASSTGRGYTF.

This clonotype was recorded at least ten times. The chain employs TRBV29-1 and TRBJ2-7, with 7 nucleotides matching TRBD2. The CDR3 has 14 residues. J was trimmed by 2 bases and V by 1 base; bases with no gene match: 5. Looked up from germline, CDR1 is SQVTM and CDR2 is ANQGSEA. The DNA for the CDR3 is TGCAGCGTTGAAGGTAGCGGGCCAACCTACGAGCAGTACTTC. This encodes CSVEGSGPTYEQYF.

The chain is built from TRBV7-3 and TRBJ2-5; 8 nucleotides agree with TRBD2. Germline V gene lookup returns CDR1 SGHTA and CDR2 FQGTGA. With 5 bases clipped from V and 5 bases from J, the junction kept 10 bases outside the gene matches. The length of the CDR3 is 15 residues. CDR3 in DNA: TGTGCCAGCAGCACAGGGACTAGGTGGGGCGAGACCCAGTACTTC. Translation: CASSTGTRWGETQYF. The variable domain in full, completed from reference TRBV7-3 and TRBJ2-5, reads GAGVSQTPSNKVTEKGKYVELRCDPISGHTALYWYRQSLGQGPEFLIYFQGTGAADDSGLPNDRFFAVRPEGSVSTLKIQRTERGDSAVYLCASSTGTRWGETQYFGPGTRLLVL.